These 2 T cell receptor beta chains came from one sample sequenced in a study of CD8 T cells in ankylosing spondylitis. TCRdb independently ran MiXCR on the 5' RACE reads; one entry per CDR3 protein. The data contain approximately 190,000 distinct CDR3 sequences, over 10% of them singletons. Source material: blood, either unsorted or a sorted T cell fraction (not recorded which). The receptor source for this set is a female donor with ankylosing spondylitis or in good health (not recorded which).

V is TRBV7-3 and J is TRBJ2-1; 7 bases agree with TRBD2. The germline V gene has CDR1 SGHTA and CDR2 FQGTGA. This CDR3 contains 17 residues. Trimming took 1 base from V and 3 from J; bases not matched to a gene: 9. The CDR3 sequence is CASSLRPGGLYYNEQFF. DNA for the CDR3: TGTGCCAGCAGCTTAAGGCCGGGAGGTCTCTACTACAATGAGCAGTTCTTC.

Ten or more counts support this clonotype. The chain combines TRBV12-3 or TRBV12-4 with TRBJ2-2, with TRBD2 matching 10 bases. The J segment lost 7 bases and the V segment lost 4 bases, leaving 9 bases of the junction unmatched. The CDR3 is 16 residues long. The DNA of the CDR3 is TGTGCCAGCAGTTCCCAGCGGGAGGGCCGGCACGGGGAGCTGTTTTTT. It translates to CASSSQREGRHGELFF.